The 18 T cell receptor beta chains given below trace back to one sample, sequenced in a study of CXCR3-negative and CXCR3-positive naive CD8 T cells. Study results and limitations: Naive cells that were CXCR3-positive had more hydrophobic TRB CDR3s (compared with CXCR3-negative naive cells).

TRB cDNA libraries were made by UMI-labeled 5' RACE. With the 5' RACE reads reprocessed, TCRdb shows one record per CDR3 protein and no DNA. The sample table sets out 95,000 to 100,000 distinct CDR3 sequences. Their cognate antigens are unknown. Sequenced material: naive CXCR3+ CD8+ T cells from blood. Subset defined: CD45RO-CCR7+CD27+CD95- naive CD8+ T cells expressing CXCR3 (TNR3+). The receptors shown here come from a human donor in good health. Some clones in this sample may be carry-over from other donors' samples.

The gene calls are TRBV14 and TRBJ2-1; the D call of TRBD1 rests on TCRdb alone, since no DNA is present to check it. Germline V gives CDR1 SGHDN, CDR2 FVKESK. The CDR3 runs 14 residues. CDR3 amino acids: CASSQDLRGSEQFF. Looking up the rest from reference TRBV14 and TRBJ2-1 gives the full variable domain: EAGVTQFPSHSVIEKGQTVTLRCDPISGHDNLYWYRRVMGKEIKFLLHFVKESKQDESGMPNNRFLAERTGGTYSTLKVQPAELEDSGVYFCASSQDLRGSEQFFGPGTRLTVL.

The CDR3 loop is CASWGEVAENEQFF. This chain uses TRBV6-6 with TRBJ2-1; the TCRdb call, TRBD2, lacks DNA for checking. CDR1 is MNHNY, CDR2 SVGAGI, per germline (reference sequence). This CDR3 has 14 residues.

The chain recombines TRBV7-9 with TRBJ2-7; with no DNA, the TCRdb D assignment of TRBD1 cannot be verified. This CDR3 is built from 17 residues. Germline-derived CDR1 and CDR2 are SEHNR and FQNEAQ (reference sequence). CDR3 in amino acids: CASSIASGTEKSYEQYF. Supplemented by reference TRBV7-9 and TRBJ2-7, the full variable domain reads DTGVSQNPRHKITKRGQNVTFRCDPISEHNRLYWYRQTLGQGPEFLTYFQNEAQLEKSRLLSDRFSAERPKGSFSTLEIQRTEQGDSAMYLCASSIASGTEKSYEQYFGPGTRLTVT.

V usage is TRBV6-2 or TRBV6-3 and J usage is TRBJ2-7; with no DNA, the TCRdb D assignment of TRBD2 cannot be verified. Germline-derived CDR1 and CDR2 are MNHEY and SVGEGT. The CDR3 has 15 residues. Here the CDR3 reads CASSYGTESSYEQYF.

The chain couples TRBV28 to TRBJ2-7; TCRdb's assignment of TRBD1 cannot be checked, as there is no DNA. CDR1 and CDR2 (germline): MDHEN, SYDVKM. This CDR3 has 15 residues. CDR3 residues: CASSRTGLSSYEQYF.

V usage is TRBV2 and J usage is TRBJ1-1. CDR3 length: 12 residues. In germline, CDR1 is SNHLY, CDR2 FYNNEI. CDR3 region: CASRQSNTEAFF.

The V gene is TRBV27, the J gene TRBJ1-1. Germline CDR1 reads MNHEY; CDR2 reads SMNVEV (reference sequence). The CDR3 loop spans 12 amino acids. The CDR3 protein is CASRKADTEAFF.

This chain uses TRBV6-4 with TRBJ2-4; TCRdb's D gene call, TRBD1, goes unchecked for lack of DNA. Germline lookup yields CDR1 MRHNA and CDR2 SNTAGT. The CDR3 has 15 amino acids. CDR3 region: CASSTGVEAKNIQYF.

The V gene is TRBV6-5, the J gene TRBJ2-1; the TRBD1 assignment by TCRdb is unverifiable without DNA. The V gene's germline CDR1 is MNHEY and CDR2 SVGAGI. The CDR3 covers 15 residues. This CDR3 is CASSSLPTGLNEQFF.

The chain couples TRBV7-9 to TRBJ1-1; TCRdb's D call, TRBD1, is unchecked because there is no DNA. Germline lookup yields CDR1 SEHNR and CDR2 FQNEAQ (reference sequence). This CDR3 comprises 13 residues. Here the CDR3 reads CASRPTGLNEAFF.

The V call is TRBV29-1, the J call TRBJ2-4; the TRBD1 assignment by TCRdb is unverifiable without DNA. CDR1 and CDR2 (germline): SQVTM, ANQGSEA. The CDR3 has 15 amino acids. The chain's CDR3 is CSVEGGEGAKNIQYF.

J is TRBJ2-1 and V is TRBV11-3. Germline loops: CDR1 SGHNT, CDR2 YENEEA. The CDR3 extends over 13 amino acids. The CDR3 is CASGADSYNEQFF.

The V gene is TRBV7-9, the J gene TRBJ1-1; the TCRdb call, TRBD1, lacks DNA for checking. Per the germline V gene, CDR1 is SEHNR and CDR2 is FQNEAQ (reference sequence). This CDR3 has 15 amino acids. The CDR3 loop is CASSFLATGGTEAFF.

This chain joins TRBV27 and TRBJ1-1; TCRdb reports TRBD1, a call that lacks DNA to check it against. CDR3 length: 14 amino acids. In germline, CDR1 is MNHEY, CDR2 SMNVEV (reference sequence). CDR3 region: CASSLSLGGTEAFF.

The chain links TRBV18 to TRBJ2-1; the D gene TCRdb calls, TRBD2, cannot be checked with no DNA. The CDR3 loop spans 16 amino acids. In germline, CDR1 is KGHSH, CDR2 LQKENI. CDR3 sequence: CASSPPGGRAINEQFF.

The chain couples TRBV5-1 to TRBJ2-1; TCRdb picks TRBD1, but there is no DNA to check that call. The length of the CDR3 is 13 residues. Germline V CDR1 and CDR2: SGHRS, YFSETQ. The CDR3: CASRYGGSNEQFF.

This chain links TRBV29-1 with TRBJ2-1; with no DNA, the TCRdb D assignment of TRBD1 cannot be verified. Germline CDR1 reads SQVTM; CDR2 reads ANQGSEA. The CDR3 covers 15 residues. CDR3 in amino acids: CSVDRGAYSYNEQFF.

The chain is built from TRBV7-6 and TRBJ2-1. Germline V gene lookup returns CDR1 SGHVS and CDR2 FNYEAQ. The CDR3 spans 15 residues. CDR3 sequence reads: CASSLEGIDGNEQLF.